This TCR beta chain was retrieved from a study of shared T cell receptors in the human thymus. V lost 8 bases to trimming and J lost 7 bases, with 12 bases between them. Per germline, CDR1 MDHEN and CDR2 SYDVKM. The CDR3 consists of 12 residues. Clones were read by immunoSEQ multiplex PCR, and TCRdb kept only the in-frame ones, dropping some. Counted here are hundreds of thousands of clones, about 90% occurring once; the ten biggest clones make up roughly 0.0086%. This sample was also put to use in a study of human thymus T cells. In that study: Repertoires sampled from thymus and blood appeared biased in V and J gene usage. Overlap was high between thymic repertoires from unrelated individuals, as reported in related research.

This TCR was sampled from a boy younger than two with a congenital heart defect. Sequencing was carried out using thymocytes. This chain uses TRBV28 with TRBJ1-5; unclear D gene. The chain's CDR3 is CASRSTVQPQHF. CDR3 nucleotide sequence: TGTGCCAGCCGCTCCACGGTCCAGCCCCAGCATTTT.